This T cell receptor (beta chain) was recovered during a study of molecular identifiers for immune sequencing clone quantification. TCR libraries were built in bulk with a published protocol and specific TCR primers. TCRdb redid the calling of the PCR reads with MiXCR, one entry per CDR3 protein. Of 10,000 to 12,000 distinct CDR3 sequences listed, about a fifth were seen once; the top ten hold approximately 1.5%. V was cut by 8 bases and J by 0 bases, with 14 bases left in between. CDR1 and CDR2 (germline): MNHEY, SVGEGT. There are 14 residues in the CDR3. The rearrangement links TRBV6-2 or TRBV6-3 to TRBJ2-7, with D perhaps being TRBD1 or TRBD2 (5 bases each). Sequenced input: naive CD8+ T cells from blood, with Jurkat cell RNA spiked in. The subset here: FACS-sorted CD8+CD4-CCR7+CD45RA+ naive T cells. The sequence was obtained from a human donor in good health. Some libraries in this study had Jurkat cell RNA spiked in. In DNA, the CDR3 is TGTGCCAGCGCCGAGGGGCCATTCTCCTACGAGCAGTACTTC. This gives the protein CASAEGPFSYEQYF.